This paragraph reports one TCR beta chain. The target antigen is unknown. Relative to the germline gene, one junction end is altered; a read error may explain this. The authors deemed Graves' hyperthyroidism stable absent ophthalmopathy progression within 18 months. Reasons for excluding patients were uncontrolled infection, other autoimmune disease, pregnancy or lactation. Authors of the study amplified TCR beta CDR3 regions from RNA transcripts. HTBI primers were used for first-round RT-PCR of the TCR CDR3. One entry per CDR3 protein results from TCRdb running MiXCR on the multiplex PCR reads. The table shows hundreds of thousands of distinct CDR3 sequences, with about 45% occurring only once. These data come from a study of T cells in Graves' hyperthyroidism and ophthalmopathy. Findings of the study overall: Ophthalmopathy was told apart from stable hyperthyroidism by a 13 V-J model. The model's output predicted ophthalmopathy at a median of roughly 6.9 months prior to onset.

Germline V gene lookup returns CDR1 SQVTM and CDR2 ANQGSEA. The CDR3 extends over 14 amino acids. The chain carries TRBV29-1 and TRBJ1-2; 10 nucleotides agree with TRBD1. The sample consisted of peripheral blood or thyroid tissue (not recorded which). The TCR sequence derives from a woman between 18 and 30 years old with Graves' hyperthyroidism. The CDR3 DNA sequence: TGCAGCGTTCAACCAGACAGGGGGCAAGATGGCTGCACCTTC. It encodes CSVQPDRGQDGCTF.